The sequence of this TCR beta chain was determined in a study of beta chain features in type 1 diabetes. General study findings and limits: Moderate yet significant TCRB CDR3 shortening was seen in Type 1 diabetes patients in all four CD4+ subsets. Patients with type 1 diabetes showed fewer VDJ junction insertions and more deletions.

Reverse transcribing all isolated RNA meant expressed TCRB transcripts were sequenced. This table comes from immunoSEQ multiplex PCR, and its TCRdb copy is limited to in-frame clones, with some not included. The sample carries about 300,000 clones, about 13% recorded once. Sorting with CD45RO/CCR7/CD25/CD127/CD95/CD27 yielded naive, central memory, regulatory and stem-like memory CD4+ cells. Purity (above 98%) was reached by all sorted populations. With regard to this clone: Antigen unknown.

The CDR3 covers 17 residues. J lost 4 bases, V lost 0 bases, and 3 bases had no gene match. Germline V gives CDR1 LGHNA, CDR2 YSLEER. This receptor was obtained from a woman younger than 35 with type 1 diabetes. The chain is built from TRBV4-3 and TRBJ2-3; 14 bases agree with TRBD2. Sequencing was carried out using naive CD4+ T cells from blood. CDR3 coding DNA: TGCGCCAGCAGCCAAGAGCTGACTAGCGGGAGGGCAGATACGCAGTATTTT. Translation: CASSQELTSGRADTQYF.